The 22 T cell receptor beta chains below all came from one sample that was sequenced in a study of cytomegalovirus exposure and HLA in healthy donors. TCRdb's copy holds only in-frame clones and misses some; the assay was immunoSEQ multiplex PCR. The repertoire holds 100,000 or so clones, with 87% as singletons. The sequenced material came from PBMCs. These receptor sequences come from a woman in her 30s in good health and CMV-seronegative.

The chain recombines TRBV7-3 with TRBJ1-6; D unclear. Trimming cost V 0 bases and J 5 bases, with 5 bases left between them. This CDR3 contains 14 residues. Germline-derived CDR1 and CDR2 are SGHTA and FQGTGA. DNA of the CDR3: TGTGCCAGCAGCTTAACGGCAGATAATTCACCCCTCCACTTT. Translated, it gives CASSLTADNSPLHF.

The chain has TRBV7-8 and TRBJ2-1; 8 nucleotides line up with TRBD1. CDR3 length equals 15 residues. The trim removed 3 bases at V and 2 bases at J, leaving 3 bases unmatched. Germline V CDR1 and CDR2: SGHVS, FQNEAQ. The CDR3 reads CASSFQTGAYNEQFF. The CDR3, as DNA: TGTGCCAGCAGCTTTCAGACAGGGGCCTACAATGAGCAGTTCTTC.

The CDR3 region is CASSLGGTTNEKLFF. CDR3 coding DNA: TGTGCCAGCAGCTTAGGAGGGACAACTAATGAAAAACTGTTTTTT. V and J are TRBV11-2 and TRBJ1-4, with D hard to call. This CDR3 has 15 residues. The germline V gene encodes CDR1 SGHAT and CDR2 FQNNGV. V gave up 1 base and J gave up 0 bases, with 6 bases separating them.

The V gene is TRBV5-4, the J gene TRBJ2-1; tentative D call: TRBD2 (5 bases). V was clipped by 4 bases and J by 0 bases, with 11 bases between them. CDR3 length: 15 residues. Germline lookup yields CDR1 SGHNT and CDR2 YYREEE (reference sequence). This CDR3 reads CASSPGSSSYNEQFF. The CDR3 DNA follows: TGTGCCAGCAGCCCGGGATCGAGCTCCTACAATGAGCAGTTCTTC.

This rearrangement joins TRBV6-5 to TRBJ2-7, with 7 positions matching TRBD1. Germline V gives CDR1 MNHEY, CDR2 SVGAGI. This CDR3 spans 13 amino acids. V gave up 7 bases and J gave up 7 bases; unmatched junction bases: 10. The CDR3 is CASINSGTEEQYF. The CDR3, as DNA: TGTGCCAGCATCAACTCCGGGACAGAGGAGCAGTACTTC.

This chain connects TRBV7-2 to TRBJ1-2; D not resolved. The CDR3 totals 14 residues. Trimming took 4 bases from V and 0 from J, leaving 9 bases between them. CDR1 is SGHTA, CDR2 FQGNSA, per germline. CDR3 nucleotide sequence: TGTGCCAGCAGCTCCCCGGGGTCTAACTATGGCTACACCTTC. It is translated as CASSSPGSNYGYTF.

The rearrangement uses TRBV7-9 and TRBJ1-5; D gene unclear. With 4 bases removed from V and 8 bases from J, the gap between germline ends came to 9 bases. Germline CDR1 reads SEHNR; CDR2 reads FQNEAQ (reference sequence). This CDR3 is built from 12 residues. This CDR3 is CASSSTAEPQHF. DNA of the CDR3: TGTGCCAGCAGCTCTACCGCCGAGCCCCAGCATTTT.

The V call is TRBV29-1, the J call TRBJ2-5, with D maybe TRBD2 (5 bases). The V end lost 4 bases, the J end lost 1 base, and 13 bases lay between the germline ends. CDR1 and CDR2 from the germline V gene are SQVTM and ANQGSEA. There are 14 residues in the CDR3. The CDR3 DNA follows: TGCAGCGTTGTCGGTGGGGAGACCCAAGAGACCCAGTACTTC. Its translation is CSVVGGETQETQYF.

The rearrangement uses TRBV7-2 and TRBJ2-7; 7 bases line up with TRBD2. The CDR3 is 13 residues long. After removal of 6 bases from V and 2 bases from J, the junction contained 4 bases not matched to a gene. The V gene's germline CDR1 is SGHTA and CDR2 FQGNSA. CDR3 sequence: CASSRGVAYEQYF. CDR3 nucleotide sequence: TGTGCCAGCAGTCGGGGGGTGGCCTACGAGCAGTACTTC. Drawing the rest from reference TRBV7-2 and TRBJ2-7, the complete variable domain is GAGVSQSPSNKVTEKGKDVELRCDPISGHTALYWYRQSLGQGLEFLIYFQGNSAPDKSGLPSDRFSAERTGGSVSTLTIQRTQQEDSAVYLCASSRGVAYEQYFGPGTRLTVT.

The rearrangement joins TRBV5-1 to TRBJ2-5; 8 nucleotides match TRBD2. CDR3 size: 15 residues. The germline V gene has CDR1 SGHRS and CDR2 YFSETQ. V shed 4 bases, J shed 1 base, and the junction held 6 bases outside the gene matches. CDR3 amino acids: CASSPTGGAQETQYF. CDR3 bases: TGCGCCAGCAGCCCTACCGGGGGGGCCCAAGAGACCCAGTACTTC. Supplemented by reference TRBV5-1 and TRBJ2-5, the full variable domain reads KAGVTQTPRYLIKTRGQQVTLSCSPISGHRSVSWYQQTPGQGLQFLFEYFSETQRNKGNFPGRFSGRQFSNSRSEMNVSTLELGDSALYLCASSPTGGAQETQYFGPGTRLLVL.

The chain carries TRBV10-1 and TRBJ1-1, with a possible D match to TRBD1 (6 bases). Germline V gene lookup returns CDR1 WNHNN and CDR2 SYGVQD (reference sequence). This CDR3 is 17 amino acids long. The V and J ends lost 3 bases and 1 base respectively, with 18 bases between them. The CDR3 DNA reads as TGCGCCAGCAGTGAAGGGGGGGCCGGTGGGAAGAACACTGAAGCTTTCTTT. Residues: CASSEGGAGGKNTEAFF.

This clone was counted once. J is TRBJ2-6 and V is TRBV19; TRBD1 agrees at 10 bases. The CDR3 extends over 18 amino acids. In germline, CDR1 is LNHDA, CDR2 SQIVND (reference sequence). V lost 6 bases to trimming and J lost 2 bases; unmatched junction nucleotides: 10. As DNA, the CDR3 is TGTGCCAGTAGGTGGCTCAGGGACAGGGGTACTGGGGCCAACGTCCTGACTTTC. This translates into CASRWLRDRGTGANVLTF.

This sequence joins TRBV2 and TRBJ1-2; possible D gene TRBD1, 5 bases. CDR1 and CDR2 (germline): SNHLY, FYNNEI. V shed 2 bases and J shed 2 bases, with 6 bases lying between them. This CDR3 spans 13 amino acids. CDR3 DNA sequence: TGTGCCAGCAGTGAACAGGGAAACTATGGCTACACCTTC. Protein: CASSEQGNYGYTF.

V and J are TRBV27 and TRBJ2-3; D is undetermined. The CDR3 length is 12 residues. Trimming pared 5 bases from V and 2 bases from J, leaving 5 bases between. The germline V gene encodes CDR1 MNHEY and CDR2 SMNVEV (reference sequence). This CDR3 reads CASSPHTDTQYF. Written as DNA, the CDR3 is TGTGCCAGCAGTCCCCACACAGATACGCAGTATTTT.

The chain carries TRBV6-5 and TRBJ1-5; TRBD1 is a possible D gene (5 bases). This CDR3 has 15 amino acids. Germline CDR1 is MNHEY and CDR2 is SVGAGI. Trimming pared 6 bases from V and 8 bases from J, leaving 20 bases between. Here the CDR3 DNA reads TGTGCCAGCAGCGGAGGGCCTTCAACGGGGGAGCCCCAGCATTTT. Translated: CASSGGPSTGEPQHF.

The chain combines TRBV7-9 with TRBJ2-3; D perhaps matches TRBD2 (5 bases). The V and J ends lost 1 base and 6 bases respectively, with 8 bases between them. The CDR3 consists of 13 residues. CDR1 is SEHNR and CDR2 is FQNEAQ in the germline V gene (reference sequence). Here the CDR3 DNA reads TGTGCCAGCAGCTTAGTTAGAGGGGATACGCAGTATTTT. This encodes CASSLVRGDTQYF.

The chain joins TRBV6-5 to TRBJ1-2, with 10 bases matching TRBD1. The junction had 6 bases not matched to a gene; V was cut back by 4 bases and J by 4 bases. Germline-derived CDR1 and CDR2 are MNHEY and SVGAGI. The CDR3 loop spans 15 amino acids. CDR3 DNA: TGTGCCAGCAGTTTGGACAGGGGGTTTTCCTATGGCTACACCTTC. Translated: CASSLDRGFSYGYTF.

This clone was counted a few times. V is TRBV5-6 and J is TRBJ2-1; 13 bases align to TRBD2. This CDR3 spans 16 amino acids. Looked up from germline, CDR1 is SGHDT and CDR2 is YYEEEE. V lost 3 bases, J lost 14 bases, and 14 bases stayed unmatched. As DNA, the CDR3 is TGTGCCAGCAGCTCACCGGGGGCAACTAGCGGGAGGGCTAAGTTCTTC. Protein product: CASSSPGATSGRAKFF.

This clone was detected once. This rearrangement joins TRBV6-5 to TRBJ2-7; TRBD2 might be the D (6 bases). This CDR3 is built from 14 residues. The V gene lost 2 bases and the J gene lost 3 bases, with 11 bases spanning the gap. CDR1 and CDR2 (germline): MNHEY, SVGAGI. The CDR3 spells CASSYGGVHYEQYF. The CDR3 DNA reads TGTGCCAGCAGTTACGGCGGGGTCCACTACGAGCAGTACTTC.

The chain recombines TRBV5-4 with TRBJ1-1; possibly TRBD1 for D (5 bases). V was cut by 4 bases and J by 5 bases, with 15 bases left in between. The CDR3 has 14 amino acids. CDR1 is SGHNT, CDR2 YYREEE, per germline (reference sequence). CDR3 nucleotides: TGTGCCAGCAGCCTCGGGGGGAAGGAGACTGAAGCTTTCTTT. Protein: CASSLGGKETEAFF. Complete variable domain (other parts from reference TRBV5-4 and TRBJ1-1): ETGVTQSPTHLIKTRGQQVTLRCSSQSGHNTVSWYQQALGQGPQFIFQYYREEENGRGNFPPRFSGLQFPNYSSELNVNALELDDSALYLCASSLGGKETEAFFGQGTRLTVV.

V gene TRBV13 combines with J gene TRBJ2-7; 10 bases fit TRBD1. The CDR3 is 16 amino acids. Germline V gene sequence: CDR1 PRHDT, CDR2 FYEKMQ (reference sequence). Trimming at V came to 6 bases and at J to 1 base, leaving 9 bases not matched to a gene. DNA of the CDR3: TGTGCCAGCAGTTCTAAGACAGGGGGCAATTCCTACGAGCAGTACTTC. This gives the protein CASSSKTGGNSYEQYF.

The V and J genes are TRBV5-1 and TRBJ2-3; D gene ambiguous. This CDR3 is 13 amino acids long. In germline, CDR1 is SGHRS, CDR2 YFSETQ. V gave up 5 bases and J gave up 2 bases, with 9 bases separating them. The CDR3 nucleotides are TGCGCCAGCAGTTCCGCGCTCACAGATACGCAGTATTTT. Protein: CASSSALTDTQYF.